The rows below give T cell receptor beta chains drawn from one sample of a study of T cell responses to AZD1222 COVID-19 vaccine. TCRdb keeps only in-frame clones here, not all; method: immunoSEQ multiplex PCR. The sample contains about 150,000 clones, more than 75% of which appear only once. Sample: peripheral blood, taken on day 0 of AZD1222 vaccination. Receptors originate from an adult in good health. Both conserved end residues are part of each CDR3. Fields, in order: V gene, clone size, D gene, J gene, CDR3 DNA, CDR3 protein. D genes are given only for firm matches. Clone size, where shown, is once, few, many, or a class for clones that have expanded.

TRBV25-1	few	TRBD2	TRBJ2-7	TGTGCCAGCACTTCCGGGAGGTGGCGGGAGCAGTACTTC	CASTSGRWREQYF
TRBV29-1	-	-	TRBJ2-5	TGCAGCGCTCGGGTGGGGGCGGAGACCCAGTACTTC	CSARVGAETQYF
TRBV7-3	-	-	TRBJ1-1	TGTGCCAGCAGCTCTACGGCCCGCACTGAAGCTTTCTTT	CASSSTARTEAFF
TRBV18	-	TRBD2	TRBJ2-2	TGTGCCAGCTCACCATCTAGCGGACTCACCGGGGAGCTGTTTTTT	CASSPSSGLTGELFF
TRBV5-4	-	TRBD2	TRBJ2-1	TGTGCCAGCAGCCAGGGACTAGCGGGGGGCGACAATGAGCAGTTCTTC	CASSQGLAGGDNEQFF
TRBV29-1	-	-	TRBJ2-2	TGCAGCGCCCGAACAGGAAGGGCCGGGGAGCTGTTTTTT	CSARTGRAGELFF
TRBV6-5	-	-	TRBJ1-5	TGTGCCAGCAGTTACAGGGGGGGCAATCAGCCCCAGCATTTT	CASSYRGGNQPQHF
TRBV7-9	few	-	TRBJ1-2	TGTGCCAGCAGCTTAGGAGACGGACACTATGGCTACACCTTC	CASSLGDGHYGYTF
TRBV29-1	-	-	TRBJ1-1	TGCAGCGTTGGTTCGGGGTGGGGAATGAACACTGAAGCTTTCTTT	CSVGSGWGMNTEAFF
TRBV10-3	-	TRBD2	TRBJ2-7	TGTGCCATCAGTGAGTCGCCCGCTAGCGGGACCTCCTACGAGCAGTACTTC	CAISESPASGTSYEQYF
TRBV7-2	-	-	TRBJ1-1	TGTGCCAGCAGTATAGCCCTGAGGTACACTGAAGCTTTCTTT	CASSIALRYTEAFF
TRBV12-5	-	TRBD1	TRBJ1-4	TGTGCTAGTGGTTCCGACAGGGGGCATACTAATGAAAAACTGTTTTTT	CASGSDRGHTNEKLFF
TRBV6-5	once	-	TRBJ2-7	TGTGCCAGCAGGGGGGCCCTTGGGTTCGCCTACGAGCAGTACTTC	CASRGALGFAYEQYF
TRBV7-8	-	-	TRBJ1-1	TGTGCCAGCACCCTAGGGGGGAACACTGAAGCTTTCTTT	CASTLGGNTEAFF
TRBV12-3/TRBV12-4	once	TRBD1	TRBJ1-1	TGTGCCAGCAGGTTAGGACAGGGGGCGCGAGGTTTCTTT	CASRLGQGARGFF
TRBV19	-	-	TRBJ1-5	TGTGCCAGTACCCCCCCCCGGGGATCGGGTATCCAGCCCCAGCATTTT	CASTPPRGSGIQPQHF
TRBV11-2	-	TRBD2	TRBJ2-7	TGTGCCAGCAGCCCGGGACTAGCGGGAGATTCCGAGCAGTACTTC	CASSPGLAGDSEQYF
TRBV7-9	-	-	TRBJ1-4	TGTGCCAGCAGCTCCCTCGGGGCGACACTGGAGGAAAAACTGTTTTTT	CASSSLGATLEEKLFF
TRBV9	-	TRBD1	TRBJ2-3	TGTGCCAGCAGCGCCAGGGGGCGGGCAGATACGCAGTATTTT	CASSARGRADTQYF
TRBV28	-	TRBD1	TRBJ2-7	TGTGCCAGCAGGCACCGGGACAGGGGGCCATACGAGCAGTACTTC	CASRHRDRGPYEQYF
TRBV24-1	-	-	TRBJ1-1	TGTGCCACCGGTCAGGGCTGGAGCACTGAAGCTTTCTTT	CATGQGWSTEAFF